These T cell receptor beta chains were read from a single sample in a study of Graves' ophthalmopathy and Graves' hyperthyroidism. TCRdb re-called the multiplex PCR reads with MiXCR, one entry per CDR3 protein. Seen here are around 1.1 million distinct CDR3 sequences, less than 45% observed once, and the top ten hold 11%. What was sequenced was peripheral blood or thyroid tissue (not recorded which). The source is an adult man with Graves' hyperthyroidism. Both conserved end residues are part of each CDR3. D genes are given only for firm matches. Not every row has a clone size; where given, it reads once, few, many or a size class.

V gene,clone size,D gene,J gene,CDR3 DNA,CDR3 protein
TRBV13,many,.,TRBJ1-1,TGTGCCAGCAGCCCAAGGACAAACACTGAAGCTTTCTTT,CASSPRTNTEAFF
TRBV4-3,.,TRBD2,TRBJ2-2,TGCGCCAGCAGCCTTGCACTAGCGGGGAACACCGGGGAGCTGTTTTTT,CASSLALAGNTGELFF
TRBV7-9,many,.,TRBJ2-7,TGTGCCAGCAGTCCACCGGGGGCCTACGAGCAGTACTTC,CASSPPGAYEQYF
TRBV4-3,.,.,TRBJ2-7,TGCGCCAGCAGCCCTGCCAAAAGGTCCTACGAGCAGTACTTC,CASSPAKRSYEQYF
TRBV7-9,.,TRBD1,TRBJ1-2,TGTGCCAGCAGCTTAACGCCGACAGGGCTCTATGGCTACACCTTC,CASSLTPTGLYGYTF
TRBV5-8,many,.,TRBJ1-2,TGTGCCAGCAGCTTGCAGGACCCTCTACTCCACTACACCTTC,CASSLQDPLLHYTF
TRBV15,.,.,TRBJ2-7,TGTGCCACCAGCAGAGAACAGGGTCCGGCCTACGAGCAGTACTTC,CATSREQGPAYEQYF
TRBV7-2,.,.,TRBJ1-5,TGTGCCAGCAGCCCGGACAGAATCGTCAATCAGCCCCAGCATTTT,CASSPDRIVNQPQHF
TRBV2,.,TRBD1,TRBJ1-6,TGTGCCAGCAGTAAAGCCAGACAGGGGGTGACCTATAATTCACCCCTCCACTTT,CASSKARQGVTYNSPLHF
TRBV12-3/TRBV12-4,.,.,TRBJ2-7,TGTGCCAGCAGTTTGTTCTTGGACGAGCAGTACTTC,CASSLFLDEQYF
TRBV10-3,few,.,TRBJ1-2,TGTGCCATCAGTGAGTTAGGGGAAAGACTTGGTGGCTACACCTTC,CAISELGERLGGYTF
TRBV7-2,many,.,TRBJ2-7,TGTGCCAGCAGCTTATTCCCGGGGGCCTACGAGCAGTACTTC,CASSLFPGAYEQYF
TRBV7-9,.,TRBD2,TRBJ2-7,TGTGCCAGCAAGCGTACTAGCGGGATTGACTACGAGCAGTACTTC,CASKRTSGIDYEQYF
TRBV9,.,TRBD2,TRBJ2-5,TGTGCCAGCAGCGTACGGGCTAGCGGAGAGACCCAGTACTTC,CASSVRASGETQYF
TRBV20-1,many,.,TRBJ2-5,TGCAGTGCTAGTACATACCAAGAGACCCAGTACTTC,CSASTYQETQYF
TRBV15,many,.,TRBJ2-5,TGTGCCACCAGCAGAGAAGACCCAAGACAGTTCCAAGAGACCCAGTACTTC,CATSREDPRQFQETQYF
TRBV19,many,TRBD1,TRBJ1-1,TGTGCCAGTAGTACAACGGGACAGTTGGAAGCTTTCTTT,CASSTTGQLEAFF
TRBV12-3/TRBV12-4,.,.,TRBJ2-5,TGTACCAGCAGTTTGGGCCGCGGAGAGACCCAGTACTTC,CTSSLGRGETQYF